This TCR beta chain was recovered during a study of esophageal squamous cell carcinoma under preoperative chemotherapy. Across the study: Samples included peripheral blood T cells as well as tumor-infiltrating lymphocytes. Broader study findings: After paclitaxel-nedaplatin, abundant clones were more likely to contract than amplify. Tumor-infiltrating lymphocytes showed no significant post-chemotherapy TCR diversity increase, unlike peripheral T cells.

TCRdb re-derived calls from the PCR reads in MiXCR, one entry per CDR3 protein. The profile shows 15,000 to 20,000 distinct CDR3 sequences, more than 45% of them singletons. CDR1 is SGHTA, CDR2 FQGTGA, per germline. The CDR3 runs 18 residues. Trimming took off 2 bases at V and 6 bases at J, with 23 bases between the two ends. Regarding this clonotype: Its antigen is still unknown.

Described time point: after preoperative PTX-NDP chemotherapy. Patients received paclitaxel-nedaplatin as preoperative chemotherapy before surgery. The biological material was taken from a patient given preoperative chemotherapy. The receptor was derived from a human donor with esophageal squamous cell carcinoma. The donor label of this sample is uncertain. V gene TRBV7-3 combines with J gene TRBJ2-1; D tentatively fits TRBD1 or TRBD2 (5 bases each). DNA of the CDR3: TGTGCCAGCAGCTTATACGACATGGGAGACACAGGACTCAATGAGCAGTTCTTC. It specifies CASSLYDMGDTGLNEQFF. Based on the CDR3 plus reference TRBV7-3 and TRBJ2-1, the full variable domain is GAGVSQTPSNKVTEKGKYVELRCDPISGHTALYWYRQSLGQGPEFLIYFQGTGAADDSGLPNDRFFAVRPEGSVSTLKIQRTERGDSAVYLCASSLYDMGDTGLNEQFFGPGTRLTVL.